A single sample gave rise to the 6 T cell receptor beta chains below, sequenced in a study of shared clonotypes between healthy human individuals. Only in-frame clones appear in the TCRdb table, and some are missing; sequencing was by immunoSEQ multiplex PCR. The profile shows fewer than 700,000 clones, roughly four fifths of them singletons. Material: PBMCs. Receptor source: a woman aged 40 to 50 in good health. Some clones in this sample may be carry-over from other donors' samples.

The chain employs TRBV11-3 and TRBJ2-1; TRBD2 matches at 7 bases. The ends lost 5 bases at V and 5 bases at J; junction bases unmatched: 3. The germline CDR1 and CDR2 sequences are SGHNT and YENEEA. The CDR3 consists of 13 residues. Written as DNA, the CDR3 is TGTGCCAGCAGCGTGGGAGGGAACAATGAGCAGTTCTTC. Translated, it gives CASSVGGNNEQFF.

CDR3 DNA sequence: TGTGCCAGCAGCCCTAGCGGGAGATTGGGAGAGACCCAGTACTTC. This translates into CASSPSGRLGETQYF. The chain employs TRBV28 and TRBJ2-5; the match to TRBD2 covers 10 bases. V trimming: 6 bases; J trimming: 4 bases; junction bases outside the gene matches: 8. Germline V lookup: CDR1 MDHEN, CDR2 SYDVKM. This CDR3 has 15 residues.

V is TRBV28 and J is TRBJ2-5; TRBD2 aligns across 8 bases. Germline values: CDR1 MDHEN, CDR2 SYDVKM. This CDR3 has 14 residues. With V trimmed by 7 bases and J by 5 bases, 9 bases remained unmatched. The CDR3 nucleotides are TGTGCCAGCACTTGGGAGCGGGAGATCGAGACCCAGTACTTC. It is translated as CASTWEREIETQYF.

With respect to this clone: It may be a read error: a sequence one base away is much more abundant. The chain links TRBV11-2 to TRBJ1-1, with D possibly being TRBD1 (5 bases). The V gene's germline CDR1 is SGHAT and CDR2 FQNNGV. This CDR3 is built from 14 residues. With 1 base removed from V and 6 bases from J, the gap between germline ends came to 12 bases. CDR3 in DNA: TGTGCCAGCAGCTTAGGTCTGACAGAGCCTGAAGCTTTCTTT. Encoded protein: CASSLGLTEPEAFF.

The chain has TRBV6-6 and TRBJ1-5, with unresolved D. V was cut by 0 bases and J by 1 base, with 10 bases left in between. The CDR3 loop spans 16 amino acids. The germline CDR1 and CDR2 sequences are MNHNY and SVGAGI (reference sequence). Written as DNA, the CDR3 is TGTGCCAGCAGTTACTCGGGGTCAGGAAGCAATCAGCCCCAGCATTTT. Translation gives CASSYSGSGSNQPQHF.

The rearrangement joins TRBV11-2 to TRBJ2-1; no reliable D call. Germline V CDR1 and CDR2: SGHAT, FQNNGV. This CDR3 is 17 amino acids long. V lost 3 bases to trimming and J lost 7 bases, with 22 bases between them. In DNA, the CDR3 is TGTGCCAGCAGCTTCTCGAGACCCGGTATTCCGCCTAATGAGCAGTTCTTC. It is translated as CASSFSRPGIPPNEQFF.